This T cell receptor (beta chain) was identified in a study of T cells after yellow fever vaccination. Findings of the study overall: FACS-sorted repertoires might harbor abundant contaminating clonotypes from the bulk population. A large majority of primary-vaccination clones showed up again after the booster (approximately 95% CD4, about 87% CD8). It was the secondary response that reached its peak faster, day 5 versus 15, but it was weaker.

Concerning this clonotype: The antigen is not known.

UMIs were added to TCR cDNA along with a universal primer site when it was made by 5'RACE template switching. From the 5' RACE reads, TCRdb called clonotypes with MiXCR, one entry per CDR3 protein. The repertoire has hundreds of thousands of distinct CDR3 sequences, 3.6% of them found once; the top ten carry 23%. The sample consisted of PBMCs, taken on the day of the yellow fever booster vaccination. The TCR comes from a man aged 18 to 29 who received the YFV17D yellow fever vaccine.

CDR3 sequence (DNA): TGTGCCAGCAGCGCCCGAGCCACAGATACGCAGTATTTT. Protein sequence: CASSARATDTQYF. The chain couples TRBV9 to TRBJ2-3; D uncertain. The length of the CDR3 is 13 residues. V was trimmed by 3 bases and J by 2 bases, leaving 7 bases between them. CDR1 SGDLS and CDR2 YYNGEE come from the germline V gene.